Below are 25 T cell receptor beta chains sequenced from a single sample in a study of control samples from healthy donors and cancer patients. Method: immunoSEQ multiplex PCR; TCRdb's copy keeps in-frame clones and lacks some. The table includes 150,000 to 200,000 clones, over 95% detected once. The sequencing input was blood. The origin of the receptors is a woman aged 25 to 39 in good health.

V gene TRBV11-3 combines with J gene TRBJ2-1, with 15 nucleotides matching TRBD2. The germline V gene encodes CDR1 SGHNT and CDR2 YENEEA. With 1 base clipped from V and 7 bases from J, the junction kept 8 bases outside the gene matches. This CDR3 has 18 residues. CDR3 nucleotide sequence: TGTGCCAGCAGCTTAGGAGGACTAGCGGGAGGGCTAGAAAATGAGCAGTTCTTC. Translated, it gives CASSLGGLAGGLENEQFF.

The chain is built from TRBV28 and TRBJ2-7; TRBD1 matches 7 bases. The CDR3 loop spans 14 amino acids. Germline loops: CDR1 MDHEN, CDR2 SYDVKM. J lost 6 bases, V lost 3 bases, and 8 bases had no gene match. The CDR3 DNA is TGTGCCAGCAGTTTTGACAGGGTTGTATTCGAGCAGTACTTC. This codes for CASSFDRVVFEQYF.

CDR3 protein: CASSEQGPYGYTF. The CDR3 nucleotides read TGTGCCAGCAGTGAACAGGGCCCCTATGGCTACACCTTC. The J gene is TRBJ1-2, the V gene TRBV2; D perhaps matches TRBD1 (5 bases). Germline CDR1 SNHLY, CDR2 FYNNEI. CDR3 length equals 13 residues. Trimming took off 2 bases at V and 4 bases at J, with 8 bases between the two ends.

The CDR3 loop is CASSFSDRALGKLFF. CDR3 DNA: TGTGCCAGCAGTTTCTCGGACAGGGCCCTGGGAAAACTGTTTTTT. The chain carries TRBV28 and TRBJ1-4, with 8 bases aligning to TRBD1. The CDR3 extends over 15 amino acids. The germline gives CDR1 MDHEN, CDR2 SYDVKM. Trimming at V came to 3 bases and at J to 10 bases, leaving 10 bases not matched to a gene.

The V call is TRBV28, the J call TRBJ2-4, with 7 bases aligning to TRBD1. The CDR3 is made up of 17 amino acids. V was clipped by 5 bases and J by 0 bases; unmatched bases: 10. Germline V gene lookup returns CDR1 MDHEN and CDR2 SYDVKM. The CDR3 nucleotides are TGTGCCAGCAGTCCGGGACAGACGTTACTAGCCAAAAACATTCAGTACTTC. Its protein is CASSPGQTLLAKNIQYF. The variable domain in full, completed from reference TRBV28 and TRBJ2-4, reads DVKVTQSSRYLVKRTGEKVFLECVQDMDHENMFWYRQDPGLGLRLIYFSYDVKMKEKGDIPEGYSVSREKKERFSLILESASTNQTSMYLCASSPGQTLLAKNIQYFGAGTRLSVL.

The genes are TRBV30 and TRBJ1-3; D remains unclear. Germline V gene lookup returns CDR1 GTSNPN and CDR2 SVGIG (reference sequence). The V end lost 4 bases, the J end lost 12 bases, and 13 bases lay between the germline ends. The CDR3 spans 11 residues. DNA of the CDR3: TGTGCCTGGATTAACCGGTGGGGCATATATTTT. Amino acids: CAWINRWGIYF.

The chain recombines TRBV28 with TRBJ2-3; a possible D gene is TRBD2 (6 bases). The CDR3 runs 15 residues. Germline V gene lookup returns CDR1 MDHEN and CDR2 SYDVKM. Trimming took 3 bases from V and 5 from J, leaving 15 bases between them. CDR3: CASSLVGTRGDTQYF. Here the CDR3 DNA reads TGTGCCAGCAGTTTGGTGGGGACTCGGGGAGATACGCAGTATTTT.

This clone was recorded once. The chain has TRBV5-1 and TRBJ1-6, with TRBD1 matching over 11 bases. CDR3 size: 16 residues. Per germline, CDR1 SGHRS and CDR2 YFSETQ. V lost 4 bases and J lost 6; bases outside the gene matches: 6. The CDR3, as DNA: TGCGCCAGCAGCGGGACAGGGGGAGTCGGTAATTCACCCCTCCACTTT. Translating it yields CASSGTGGVGNSPLHF.

The rearrangement joins TRBV2 to TRBJ2-7, with 7 bases lining up with TRBD1. This CDR3 comprises 13 residues. CDR1 and CDR2 from the germline V gene are SNHLY and FYNNEI. Trimming removed 5 bases from V and 4 bases from J; junction bases left unmatched: 5. The CDR3 region has the DNA TGTGCCAGCAGTCCCCCGACAGGGTACGAGCAGTACTTC. Encoded protein: CASSPPTGYEQYF.

V gene TRBV6-5 combines with J gene TRBJ1-2; 7 bases fit TRBD1. Germline V gives CDR1 MNHEY, CDR2 SVGAGI. The CDR3 loop spans 14 amino acids. J lost 5 bases, V lost 6 bases, and 9 bases had no gene match. CDR3 protein: CASRGSWTGYGYTF. CDR3 bases: TGTGCCAGCAGGGGTTCTTGGACAGGTTATGGCTACACCTTC.

This clone was observed a single time. The chain links TRBV7-9 to TRBJ2-1; a weak D match, TRBD2 (7 bases). The ends were cut back, 1 base at V and 7 bases at J, with 17 bases in the middle. Per the germline V gene, CDR1 is SEHNR and CDR2 is FQNEAQ (reference sequence). The CDR3 totals 16 residues. The CDR3 region has the DNA TGTGCCAGCAGCTTAGATGTTAGGGGGGGTGTGAATGAGCAGTTCTTC. Protein product: CASSLDVRGGVNEQFF. The entire variable domain, with the rest obtained from reference TRBV7-9 and TRBJ2-1, is as follows: DTGVSQNPRHKITKRGQNVTFRCDPISEHNRLYWYRQTLGQGPEFLTYFQNEAQLEKSRLLSDRFSAERPKGSFSTLEIQRTEQGDSAMYLCASSLDVRGGVNEQFFGPGTRLTVL.

The chain joins TRBV7-9 to TRBJ1-2; D not certain. Germline V gene sequence: CDR1 SEHNR, CDR2 FQNEAQ (reference sequence). The V end was cut by 2 bases, the J end by 1 base, with 8 bases between. This CDR3 has 14 residues. CDR3 in DNA: TGTGCCAGCAGCTTAAGTCAGCTTAACTATGGCTACACCTTC. Protein sequence: CASSLSQLNYGYTF.

The rearrangement uses TRBV19 and TRBJ2-7; the match to TRBD1 covers 7 bases. Germline CDR1 LNHDA, CDR2 SQIVND (reference sequence). This CDR3 is built from 17 residues. After removal of 0 bases from V and 4 bases from J, the junction contained 12 bases not matched to a gene. The CDR3 coding sequence is TGTGCCAGTAGTATAGATCCCCCCTCGAGGGGGCAGTACGAGCAGTACTTC. Translated, it gives CASSIDPPSRGQYEQYF.

This chain connects TRBV3-1 (or the pseudogene TRBV3-2) to TRBJ2-2; possibly TRBD2 for D (5 bases). Germline CDR1 and CDR2: LGHDT and YNNKEL (reference sequence). This CDR3 comprises 13 residues. Trimming removed 5 bases at V and 6 bases at J, with 10 bases between. CDR3 in DNA: TGTGCCAGCAGCTTCGGGCGGGCCGGGGAGCTGTTTTTT. This sequence encodes CASSFGRAGELFF.

The V call is TRBV4-1, the J call TRBJ1-2; D not resolved. The CDR3 sequence is 15 residues long. V shed 0 bases and J shed 3 bases, with 11 bases lying between them. Germline V CDR1 and CDR2: MGHRA, YSYEKL. For the CDR3, the DNA is TGCGCCAGCAGCCAAGATGGCGCGGGCTACTATGGCTACACCTTC. The encoded protein is CASSQDGAGYYGYTF.

The chain joins TRBV6-5 to TRBJ2-1, with D perhaps matching TRBD1 (6 bases). Looked up from germline, CDR1 is MNHEY and CDR2 is SVGAGI. CDR3 length equals 12 residues. Trimming stripped 6 bases from V and 7 bases from J, with 10 bases between. CDR3 amino acids: CASSQRGNEQFF. DNA for the CDR3: TGTGCCAGCAGCCAAAGGGGGAATGAGCAGTTCTTC.

The chain couples TRBV30 to TRBJ1-1, with 7 bases that match TRBD1. The CDR3 extends over 12 amino acids. CDR1 and CDR2 (germline): GTSNPN, SVGIG (reference sequence). Unmatched junction bases numbered 9, after V lost 7 bases and J lost 7 bases. This chain's CDR3 is CALQGSGSEAFF. CDR3 DNA sequence: TGTGCCTTACAGGGGAGTGGCAGTGAAGCTTTCTTT.

The chain is built from TRBV9 and TRBJ2-7; TRBD1 matches 7 bases. The CDR3 totals 15 residues. The V and J ends lost 3 bases and 0 bases, in that order; junction bases with no gene match: 6. The V gene's germline CDR1 is SGDLS and CDR2 YYNGEE. The CDR3 region is CASSAGTATSYEQYF. The CDR3 DNA sequence: TGTGCCAGCAGCGCTGGGACAGCCACCTCCTACGAGCAGTACTTC.

V and J are TRBV2 and TRBJ2-5; 10 bases fit TRBD1. V dropped 7 bases and J dropped 5; count of bases not matched to a gene: 10. This CDR3 is built from 15 residues. The germline gives CDR1 SNHLY, CDR2 FYNNEI. The CDR3 DNA is TGTGCCAGCAAACCCGGGACAGGGGCGTCGGAGACCCAGTACTTC. Its protein product is CASKPGTGASETQYF.

The rearrangement uses TRBV7-2 and TRBJ2-3, with D perhaps TRBD2 (5 bases). V shed 5 bases and J shed 1 base, with 10 bases lying between them. CDR3 length equals 14 residues. From germline, CDR1 is SGHTA and CDR2 FQGNSA. The CDR3 loop is CASSPGKRTDTQYF. In nucleotides, the CDR3 is TGTGCCAGCAGCCCGGGGAAGCGCACAGATACGCAGTATTTT.

CDR3 amino acids: CASSPRLDNEQFF. The CDR3 nucleotides are TGTGCCAGCAGCCCCCGACTCGACAATGAGCAGTTCTTC. The V and J genes are TRBV7-9 and TRBJ2-1; D unresolved. The V and J ends lost 5 bases and 5 bases respectively, with 10 bases between them. The CDR3 is 13 amino acids. Germline-derived CDR1 and CDR2 are SEHNR and FQNEAQ (reference sequence).

The J gene is TRBJ2-5, the V gene TRBV4-1; possibly TRBD2 for D (6 bases). This CDR3 contains 14 residues. Germline V CDR1 and CDR2: MGHRA, YSYEKL. V shed 2 bases and J shed 4 bases, with 11 bases lying between them. CDR3 nucleotide sequence: TGCGCCAGCAGCCAATGGGACTCGGCAGAGACCCAGTACTTC. Protein: CASSQWDSAETQYF.

The chain is built from TRBV7-9 and TRBJ2-3, with a weak D call TRBD2 (6 bases). Trimming left V 4 bases short and J 2 bases short, with 22 bases between. CDR3 length: 18 residues. The germline V gene has CDR1 SEHNR and CDR2 FQNEAQ (reference sequence). The CDR3 nucleotides are TGTGCCAGCAGCTCGGTCCGGGACTTGGACCTTCTCACAGATACGCAGTATTTT. Translation: CASSSVRDLDLLTDTQYF. Together with reference TRBV7-9 and TRBJ2-3, the CDR3 gives the full variable domain: DTGVSQNPRHKITKRGQNVTFRCDPISEHNRLYWYRQTLGQGPEFLTYFQNEAQLEKSRLLSDRFSAERPKGSFSTLEIQRTEQGDSAMYLCASSSVRDLDLLTDTQYFGPGTRLTVL.

The chain couples TRBV19 to TRBJ1-1; D is ambiguous. Trimming took 7 bases from V and 2 from J, leaving 17 bases between them. The CDR3 is 15 amino acids. Germline CDR1 reads LNHDA; CDR2 reads SQIVND (reference sequence). The CDR3: CASKGIFRKNTEAFF. CDR3 nucleotides: TGTGCCAGTAAAGGGATATTCCGGAAAAACACTGAAGCTTTCTTT.

This chain connects TRBV5-1 to TRBJ2-5; 8 nucleotides match TRBD1. CDR3 length: 15 amino acids. The junction had 3 bases not matched to a gene; V was cut back by 0 bases and J by 2 bases. Germline V CDR1 and CDR2: SGHRS, YFSETQ. The chain's CDR3 is CASSLAGTGQETQYF. The CDR3 nucleotides read TGCGCCAGCAGCTTGGCCGGGACAGGACAAGAGACCCAGTACTTC.